This record concerns one TCR beta chain sequence. Its antigen is unknown. The ends lost 3 bases at V and 5 bases at J; junction bases unmatched: 5. The CDR3 totals 15 residues. Germline CDR1 is KGHSH and CDR2 is LQKENI. This record comes from a study of cytomegalovirus exposure and HLA in healthy donors. In the study overall: Prior work identified some 120 million unique TCR beta sequences in about 179 million T cells. Study-level findings and limits: The productive fraction for most TCR beta V segments was about 90% or about 30% in an earlier analysis.

The PCR made use of 60 Vbeta and 13 Jbeta primers. Assay: immunoSEQ multiplex PCR; the TCRdb copy retains only in-frame clones and omits some. This table holds about 130,000 clones, around 80% found once. Material: PBMCs. The rearrangement links TRBV18 to TRBJ1-2, with 11 bases identical to TRBD1. The receptor's source is a boy between 2 and 10 years old in good health and CMV-seronegative. CDR3 bases: TGTGCCAGCTCACCGGGACAGGGGGGCCCGTATGGCTACACCTTC. Translation gives CASSPGQGGPYGYTF.